This TCR beta chain was profiled in a study of blood T cell repertoires in COVID-19. V trimming: 5 bases; J trimming: 4 bases; junction bases outside the gene matches: 5. The germline CDR1 and CDR2 sequences are SGHTA and FQGNSA. This CDR3 has 14 residues. Repertoires were generated with immunoSEQ multiplex PCR, while TCRdb's copy carries only in-frame clones and drops some. The sample lists 55,000 to 65,000 clones; 70% to 90% were seen once. The specimen sequenced was peripheral blood. The TCR originated in a man aged 55-75 years with COVID-19, enrolled during active disease. This sequence joins TRBV7-2 and TRBJ2-3; TRBD2 matches at 8 bases. The CDR3 is CASSPGGSSDTQYF. CDR3 nucleotide sequence: TGTGCCAGCAGCCCGGGGGGGAGCTCAGATACGCAGTATTTT.